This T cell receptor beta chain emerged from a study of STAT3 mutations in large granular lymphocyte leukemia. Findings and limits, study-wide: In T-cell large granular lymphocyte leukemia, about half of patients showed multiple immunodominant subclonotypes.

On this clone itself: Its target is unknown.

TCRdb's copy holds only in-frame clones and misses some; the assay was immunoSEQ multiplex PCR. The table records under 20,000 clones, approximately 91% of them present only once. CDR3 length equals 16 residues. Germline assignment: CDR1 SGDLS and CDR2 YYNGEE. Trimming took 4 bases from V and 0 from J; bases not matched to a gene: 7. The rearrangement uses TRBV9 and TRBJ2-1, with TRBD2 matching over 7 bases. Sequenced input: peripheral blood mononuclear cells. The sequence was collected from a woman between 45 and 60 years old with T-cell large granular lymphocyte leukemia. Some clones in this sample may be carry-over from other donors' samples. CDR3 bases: TGTGCCAGCAGCCTCACGATAGCGGGCTCCTACAATGAGCAGTTCTTC. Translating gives CASSLTIAGSYNEQFF.